This is a list of T cell receptor beta chains from one sample in a study of blood T cell repertoires in COVID-19. Sequenced by immunoSEQ multiplex PCR; TCRdb stores in-frame clones only, minus some. The table shows more than 75,000 clones, with about 80% occurring only once. Sequencing input: peripheral blood. Receptor source: a human donor in a cohort sampled during active COVID-19. The CDR3 runs from the conserved cysteine through the conserved F or W. Fields, in order: D gene, clone size, CDR3 length, J gene, V gene, CDR3 DNA, CDR3 protein. The D gene is left open where the match is weak. Rows give clone size only sometimes, using once, few, many, or a class for an expanded clone.

d_gene: -; abundance: -; len: 11; j_gene: TRBJ1-6; v_gene: TRBV12-3/TRBV12-4; CDR3nt: TGTGCCAGCAGTTATAATCGGGCCCTCCACTTT; CDR3aa: CASSYNRALHF
d_gene: TRBD1; abundance: -; len: 15; j_gene: TRBJ2-5; v_gene: TRBV5-1; CDR3nt: TGCGCCAGCAGCTTGGCCGGGACAGGGAGAGAGACCCAGTACTTC; CDR3aa: CASSLAGTGRETQYF
d_gene: -; abundance: -; len: 15; j_gene: TRBJ2-7; v_gene: TRBV21-1; CDR3nt: TGTGCCAGCAGCAAACCAGGACAGTTACTCGGAGAGCAGTACTTC; CDR3aa: CASSKPGQLLGEQYF
d_gene: -; abundance: few; len: 14; j_gene: TRBJ1-2; v_gene: TRBV9; CDR3nt: TGTGCCAGCACCGATGCCGGAGGCAGCTATGGCTACACCTTC; CDR3aa: CASTDAGGSYGYTF
d_gene: -; abundance: -; len: 15; j_gene: TRBJ2-7; v_gene: TRBV6-5; CDR3nt: TGTGCCAGCAGCGCAAGACAGGTTGAGCGCTACGAGCAGTACTTC; CDR3aa: CASSARQVERYEQYF
d_gene: TRBD2; abundance: -; len: 16; j_gene: TRBJ2-7; v_gene: TRBV7-6; CDR3nt: TGTGCCAGCAGCCCCCGGACTAGCGGGGTCGTCTACGAGCAGTACTTC; CDR3aa: CASSPRTSGVVYEQYF
d_gene: TRBD1; abundance: few; len: 16; j_gene: TRBJ1-1; v_gene: TRBV7-9; CDR3nt: TGTGCCAGCAGCACCCGGGACAGGGGGTTCAACACTGAAGCTTTCTTT; CDR3aa: CASSTRDRGFNTEAFF
d_gene: TRBD1; abundance: -; len: 14; j_gene: TRBJ2-1; v_gene: TRBV6-6; CDR3nt: TGTGCCAGCAGCCACGGGACAGCCAACAATGAGCAGTTCTTC; CDR3aa: CASSHGTANNEQFF
d_gene: TRBD2; abundance: few; len: 14; j_gene: TRBJ2-7; v_gene: TRBV4-2; CDR3nt: TGTGCCAGCAGCCAAGGGGGCGGGAGTTCCGAGCAGTACTTC; CDR3aa: CASSQGGGSSEQYF
d_gene: TRBD1; abundance: -; len: 18; j_gene: TRBJ2-3; v_gene: TRBV3-1/TRBV3-2; CDR3nt: TGTGCCAGCAGCCACTATTCACCGGGACAGGGGCCGACAGATACGCAGTATTTT; CDR3aa: CASSHYSPGQGPTDTQYF
d_gene: -; abundance: -; len: 13; j_gene: TRBJ2-7; v_gene: TRBV5-1; CDR3nt: TGCGCCAGCAGCTTAAGGGGCGAGTACGAGCAGTACTTC; CDR3aa: CASSLRGEYEQYF
d_gene: TRBD1; abundance: -; len: 14; j_gene: TRBJ1-1; v_gene: TRBV30; CDR3nt: TGTGCCTGGAGTAGACAGGGGTGGGACACTGAAGCTTTCTTT; CDR3aa: CAWSRQGWDTEAFF
d_gene: TRBD2; abundance: -; len: 15; j_gene: TRBJ2-7; v_gene: TRBV29-1; CDR3nt: TGCAGCGTTGAAGTGTTGCGGGGGGGAGTCTACGAGCAGTACTTC; CDR3aa: CSVEVLRGGVYEQYF
d_gene: -; abundance: -; len: 16; j_gene: TRBJ2-3; v_gene: TRBV6-5; CDR3nt: TGTGCCAGCAGTTACTCCCTTGCGCATTCCACAGATACGCAGTATTTT; CDR3aa: CASSYSLAHSTDTQYF
d_gene: -; abundance: once; len: 14; j_gene: TRBJ1-1; v_gene: TRBV3-1/TRBV3-2; CDR3nt: TGTGCCAGCAGCCTTGGACTGATGAACACTGAAGCTTTCTTT; CDR3aa: CASSLGLMNTEAFF
d_gene: -; abundance: once; len: 13; j_gene: TRBJ1-3; v_gene: TRBV12-3/TRBV12-4; CDR3nt: TGTGCCAGCAGTTTTTCCACTGGAAACACCATATATTTT; CDR3aa: CASSFSTGNTIYF
d_gene: TRBD2; abundance: -; len: 17; j_gene: TRBJ2-7; v_gene: TRBV5-4; CDR3nt: TGTGCCAGCAGCTTGGCCACTAGCGGGAGGGCCGGGAGCGAGCAGTACTTC; CDR3aa: CASSLATSGRAGSEQYF
d_gene: TRBD1; abundance: -; len: 14; j_gene: TRBJ2-1; v_gene: TRBV7-3; CDR3nt: TGTGCCAGCAGCTCTAGGCTTACCGGGACAGCCCTATTCTTC; CDR3aa: CASSSRLTGTALFF
d_gene: TRBD1; abundance: -; len: 13; j_gene: TRBJ1-2; v_gene: TRBV5-5; CDR3nt: TGTGCCAGCAGACCGGGACAGGGTGTCGGCTACACCTTC; CDR3aa: CASRPGQGVGYTF
d_gene: TRBD1; abundance: -; len: 13; j_gene: TRBJ1-1; v_gene: TRBV24-1; CDR3nt: TGTGCCACGAAAGGACAGGGGAACACTGAAGCTTTCTTT; CDR3aa: CATKGQGNTEAFF
d_gene: -; abundance: -; len: 16; j_gene: TRBJ2-7; v_gene: TRBV11-2; CDR3nt: TGTGCCAGCAGCGCCTTTTTCGGCGGGGGCACCTACGAGCAGTACTTC; CDR3aa: CASSAFFGGGTYEQYF
d_gene: -; abundance: few; len: 13; j_gene: TRBJ2-1; v_gene: TRBV5-1; CDR3nt: TGCGCCAGCAGCTTAGAGACTGGCAATGAGCAGTTCTTC; CDR3aa: CASSLETGNEQFF
d_gene: TRBD1; abundance: -; len: 16; j_gene: TRBJ2-2; v_gene: TRBV18; CDR3nt: TGTGCCAGCTCACCACGGACAGGGGGAGATACCGGGGAGCTGTTTTTT; CDR3aa: CASSPRTGGDTGELFF
d_gene: TRBD1; abundance: -; len: 15; j_gene: TRBJ2-7; v_gene: TRBV2; CDR3nt: TGTGCCAGCAAATTGGAGGGACAGGGCCCATACGAGCAGTACTTC; CDR3aa: CASKLEGQGPYEQYF
d_gene: -; abundance: -; len: 13; j_gene: TRBJ1-2; v_gene: TRBV5-1; CDR3nt: TGCGCCAGCAGCTTGGAGGAGGGCTCCCGCTACACCTTC; CDR3aa: CASSLEEGSRYTF
d_gene: TRBD1; abundance: -; len: 15; j_gene: TRBJ1-6; v_gene: TRBV18; CDR3nt: TGTGCCAGCTCACCACCGACAGGGCCTCGGATGGCCCTCCACTTT; CDR3aa: CASSPPTGPRMALHF
d_gene: -; abundance: -; len: 16; j_gene: TRBJ1-2; v_gene: TRBV6-5; CDR3nt: TGTGCCAGCAGTTACTCGACTCTGGGAGCCACCTATGGCTACACCTTC; CDR3aa: CASSYSTLGATYGYTF
d_gene: -; abundance: few; len: 15; j_gene: TRBJ1-6; v_gene: TRBV5-1; CDR3nt: TGCGCCAGCAGCTTGGATGTTCAGGGAAATTCACCCCTCCACTTT; CDR3aa: CASSLDVQGNSPLHF
d_gene: -; abundance: -; len: 15; j_gene: TRBJ2-5; v_gene: TRBV5-5; CDR3nt: TGTGCCAGCAGCCGAAACCCTGACCGGAGGGAGACCCAGTACTTC; CDR3aa: CASSRNPDRRETQYF
d_gene: -; abundance: -; len: 14; j_gene: TRBJ1-3; v_gene: TRBV5-4; CDR3nt: TGTGCCAGCAGCTTGGCAGGGGCTGGAAACACCATATATTTT; CDR3aa: CASSLAGAGNTIYF
d_gene: TRBD1; abundance: -; len: 15; j_gene: TRBJ2-5; v_gene: TRBV25-1; CDR3nt: TGTGCCAGCAGTGGCACGACAGGGGTTAGAGAGACCCAGTACTTC; CDR3aa: CASSGTTGVRETQYF
d_gene: -; abundance: -; len: 14; j_gene: TRBJ2-3; v_gene: TRBV19; CDR3nt: TGTGCCAGTAGTATCTCCCTAGAGACGGATACGCAGTATTTT; CDR3aa: CASSISLETDTQYF
d_gene: TRBD1; abundance: -; len: 15; j_gene: TRBJ2-5; v_gene: TRBV5-1; CDR3nt: TGCGCCAGCAGCTTGGCCGGGACAGGACAAGAGACCCAGTACTTC; CDR3aa: CASSLAGTGQETQYF
d_gene: TRBD1; abundance: -; len: 14; j_gene: TRBJ1-2; v_gene: TRBV5-8; CDR3nt: TGTGCCAGCAGCTATGGGACAGGCAACTATGGCTACACCTTC; CDR3aa: CASSYGTGNYGYTF
d_gene: TRBD1; abundance: -; len: 13; j_gene: TRBJ1-2; v_gene: TRBV27; CDR3nt: TGTGCCAGCAGCCCAGGACAGGTGGCTGGCTACACCTTC; CDR3aa: CASSPGQVAGYTF
d_gene: -; abundance: -; len: 15; j_gene: TRBJ2-5; v_gene: TRBV28; CDR3nt: TGTGCCAGCAGTTTAACCAGGACTGTCCAAGAGACCCAGTACTTC; CDR3aa: CASSLTRTVQETQYF
d_gene: TRBD1; abundance: once; len: 15; j_gene: TRBJ2-1; v_gene: TRBV27; CDR3nt: TGTGCCAGCAGTCAGGGCCAGGGGGCTATAAATGAGCAGTTCTTC; CDR3aa: CASSQGQGAINEQFF